This T cell receptor (beta chain) appears in the sequencing data of a study of Ad26.COV2.S vaccination and SARS-CoV-2 variants. General study findings and limits: Spike-specific TCR breadth was greater in vaccine than placebo recipients. A substantial breadth of spike-specific CD8+ and CD4+ T cell responses after vaccination has been reported. The TCR breadth and depth analyses may have understated or missed part of the total T cell responses.

With respect to this clone: The antigen remains undetermined.

The ends lost 0 bases at V and 4 bases at J; junction bases unmatched: 5. Germline V gene sequence: CDR1 KGHSH, CDR2 LQKENI. The CDR3 length is 15 residues. Treatment of the sample: about 20 received Ad26.COV2.S at low or high dose, single or two shots; about five received placebo; per-sample allocation not given. Collection of the samples took place on day 63 after the first injection of vaccine or placebo. Assay: immunoSEQ multiplex PCR; the TCRdb copy retains only in-frame clones and omits some. The sample gives around 250,000 clones, approximately 88% of which show up once; 2.5% to 3.5% is in the top ten.

Sequencing was performed on peripheral blood, taken in a trial of Ad26.COV2.S vaccine versus placebo. J is TRBJ1-2 and V is TRBV18, with TRBD1 matching 7 bases. The receptor's source is a person aged 18 to 59 who received the Ad26.COV2.S COVID-19 vaccine or a placebo. CDR3 sequence (DNA): TGTGCCAGCTCACCACCCGACAGGGTTTCCTATGGCTACACCTTC. Protein product: CASSPPDRVSYGYTF.